This T cell receptor (beta chain) was recorded in a study of molecular identifiers for immune sequencing clone quantification (dated by TCRdb to 2016 to 2019). Notes on the research overall: For a replicate experiment, RNA from roughly 18,000 or 92,000 naive CD8 T cells was divided into five aliquots, and four of the five aliquots were sequenced. This methods study used CD8 T cells to benchmark TCR RNA copy counting and molecular-identifier clustering-based TCR repertoire sequencing (MIDCIRS). Study-level results and caveats: Highly expanded clone sizes could be underestimated because identical TCR molecules may share a barcode. Naive libraries contained spiked-in Jurkat TCR RNA (10 copies' worth), which is not part of the donor repertoire. Modeling estimated about three recovered TCR RNA copies per cell, compared with about ten by digital PCR, which implies around 30% capture efficiency. A single cell's worth of spiked-in Jurkat TCR RNA was reported detectable even among under 1.1 million naive CD8 T cells. Clones above 20 RNA copies held over 99% of molecules in CMV-specific effector cells but under 1% in naive cells. When barcode sub-clustering was omitted, TCR diversity was inflated by chimeric consensus sequences, with chimeras reaching as high as 47%.

V and J lose 5 bases and 6 bases, and a span of 22 bases separates them. The cysteine opens and the phenylalanine closes a CDR3 of 16 amino acids. Of the read, only the CDR3 DNA is kept; its 48 bases are in frame from base 1. From a lookup of the germline V gene, CDR1 and CDR2 are SGHVS and FNYEAQ. Libraries of naive CD8 T cells were built from about 19,000 to 1,100,000 sorted cells, with 10%, 30% or 50% of the purified RNA used. On a BD FACSAria II, naive CD8 T cells were FACS-sorted as CD8+CD4-CCR7+CD45RA+ and collected into RLT Plus buffer. To test detection sensitivity, Jurkat RNA equal to around 10 TCR copies was added to samples of 20,000-1,000,000 naive CD8 T cells. Enrichment of CD8 T cells was done with RosetteSep CD8+ T Cell Enrichment Cocktail plus Ficoll-Paque, and ACK red cell lysis came afterward. As for this clonotype: What this receptor recognizes is not known. A read error may explain this, as a much larger clone is one base away.

The method was PCR. Sequenced on a NextSeq 500. Preparation of bulk TCR libraries followed a previously described approach, with the TCR primers listed in Table S5. The Qiagen AllPrep DNA/RNA kit was used to purify total RNA. Before analysis, reads from multiple sequencing runs of one library were combined. The published analysis was carried out like this. Reads were retained only if their TCR constant sequence matched exactly, and those retained reads were trimmed to 150 nt and grouped according to their 12-nt molecular barcodes. Reads within each barcode group were sub-clustered using a 15% Levenshtein threshold, and quality-weighted consensus sequences were constructed for each RNA molecule. Non-functional sequences were discarded, and so were lower-count sequences lying one edit away from another sequence. Based on fitting two negative binomial distributions, any barcode sub-cluster with under 20% of the maximum read count was discarded. Using fastp trimming at Q25 and MiXCR clonotype assembly, TCRdb reanalyzed the public sequencing data and kept in-frame beta chains. Every entry covers one CDR3 protein and lists the most common genes and DNA from its rows. The V and J calls reflect TCRdb's pipeline rather than the authors' work. This sample holds some 96,000 distinct CDR3 sequences; 24% were observed only once. The ten largest account for 0.94% of the sample.

The sequenced material came from naive CD8+ T cells from blood, with Jurkat cell RNA spiked in. The cell subset or site label of this sample denotes: FACS-sorted CD8+CD4-CCR7+CD45RA+ naive T cells. The clonotype comes from a human donor in good health. Some libraries in this study had Jurkat cell RNA spiked in. Recombination joined TRBV7-6 with TRBJ1-1; the D gene is possibly TRBD1, with 6 bases matching. In nucleotide form, the sequence is TGTGCCAGCAGCCCGAGGCGAACAGGGTCAGACTCTGAAGCTTTCTTT. Its protein reads: CASSPRRTGSDSEAFF.